The 19 T cell receptor beta chains presented below share a single source sample, sequenced in a study of Ad26.COV2.S vaccination and SARS-CoV-2 variants (dated by TCRdb to 2020 to 2023). The library was made by the immunoSEQ multiplex PCR assay. The clones in this table, taken by TCRdb from immuneACCESS, are in-frame only. Not every clone is retained; where verified, under half of the shortfall comes from an unresolved V gene, and the cause of the rest is unknown. Within this sample are about 480,000 clones, with around nine tenths of them counted one time only. In total, the top ten clones hold around 13% of the sample. Sample treatment or condition, as interpreted from the label and publication: roughly 20 received Ad26.COV2.S at low or high dose, single or two shots; several received placebo; per-sample allocation not given. For vaccine and placebo recipients, repertoires were sequenced using samples collected on day 63 after the first injection.

Sequencing was performed on peripheral blood, taken in a trial of Ad26.COV2.S vaccine versus placebo. The receptors shown here come from a person aged 18-65 years who received the Ad26.COV2.S COVID-19 vaccine or a placebo.

The chain has TRBV10-3 and TRBJ2-7; D is perhaps TRBD2 (7 bases). Deletions cut 6 bases from V and 0 bases from J, with 15 bases between. This CDR3 contains 15 residues. Germline values: CDR1 ENHRY, CDR2 SYGVKD. CDR3 sequence reads: CAIRGGAHNSYEQYF. CDR3 sequence (DNA): TGTGCCATCAGGGGGGGGGCCCATAACTCCTACGAGCAGTACTTC.

V and J are TRBV28 and TRBJ2-2; possibly TRBD1 for D (6 bases). Between the trimmed V and J ends, which lost 8 bases and 2 bases, there was a span of 9 bases. This CDR3 comprises 13 residues. The V gene's germline CDR1 is MDHEN and CDR2 SYDVKM. Here the CDR3 reads CASRTENTGELFF. In DNA, the CDR3 is TGTGCCAGCCGGACAGAAAACACCGGGGAGCTGTTTTTT.

This clone was seen more than once but under ten times. CDR3 loop: CASSLRRPGNTEAFF. The CDR3 nucleotides read TGTGCCAGTAGTTTGAGGCGGCCAGGGAACACTGAAGCTTTCTTT. This chain joins TRBV19 and TRBJ1-1, with D unresolved. Germline loops: CDR1 LNHDA, CDR2 SQIVND (reference sequence). CDR3 length: 15 residues. Trimming shortened V by 5 bases and J by 1 base, and 14 bases separated the two germline ends.

The chain is built from TRBV11-2 and TRBJ1-4; no reliable D call. Germline assignment: CDR1 SGHAT and CDR2 FQNNGV. The CDR3 has 13 amino acids. Trimming cost V 5 bases and J 8 bases, with 12 bases left between them. CDR3 loop: CASSQKGGEKLFF. The CDR3 coding sequence is TGTGCCAGCAGCCAAAAGGGCGGCGAAAAACTGTTTTTT.

In regard to this clone: The same CDR3 is also encoded by other DNA sequences in this sample. This chain joins TRBV18 and TRBJ2-3; D ambiguous. The CDR3 sequence is 12 residues long. The V gene's germline CDR1 is KGHSH and CDR2 LQKENI. Trimming left V 2 bases short and J 3 bases short, with 3 bases between. The CDR3 spells CASSPGTDTQYF. The DNA for the CDR3 is TGTGCCAGCTCACCAGGGACAGATACGCAGTATTTT.

The J gene is TRBJ2-1, the V gene TRBV28; 11 bases line up with TRBD2. The V gene end was trimmed by 7 bases and the J gene end by 0 bases; junction bases not matched to a gene: 8. The CDR3 runs to 17 residues. In germline, CDR1 is MDHEN, CDR2 SYDVKM. CDR3 bases: TGTGCCAGCACCCGGCGGGGACTAGCGGACTCCTACAATGAGCAGTTCTTC. Its protein product is CASTRRGLADSYNEQFF.

On this clone: The same CDR3 also results from other DNA sequences found in this sample. The CDR3 protein is CASSRAGETQYF. Written as DNA, the CDR3 is TGTGCCAGCTCACGGGCGGGGGAGACCCAGTACTTC. The chain recombines TRBV18 with TRBJ2-5; tentatively, D is TRBD2 (6 bases). The length of the CDR3 is 12 residues. The V gene's germline CDR1 is KGHSH and CDR2 LQKENI. V gave up 4 bases and J gave up 5 bases, with 8 bases separating them. Drawing the rest from reference TRBV18 and TRBJ2-5, the complete variable domain is NAGVMQNPRHLVRRRGQEARLRCSPMKGHSHVYWYRQLPEEGLKFMVYLQKENIIDESGMPKERFSAEFPKEGPSILRIQQVVRGDSAAYFCASSRAGETQYFGPGTRLLVL.

J is TRBJ2-4 and V is TRBV28; either TRBD1 or TRBD2 may fit D (7 bases each). With 3 bases removed from V and 0 bases from J, the gap between germline ends came to 12 bases. The CDR3 extends over 16 amino acids. The V gene's germline CDR1 is MDHEN and CDR2 SYDVKM. DNA of the CDR3: TGTGCCAGCAGTTTGCAGGGGGGGCTAGCCAAAAACATTCAGTACTTC. Its protein is CASSLQGGLAKNIQYF. The full variable domain, its missing parts supplied by reference TRBV28 and TRBJ2-4, is DVKVTQSSRYLVKRTGEKVFLECVQDMDHENMFWYRQDPGLGLRLIYFSYDVKMKEKGDIPEGYSVSREKKERFSLILESASTNQTSMYLCASSLQGGLAKNIQYFGAGTRLSVL.

This chain joins TRBV7-9 and TRBJ2-7; D is unclear. The CDR3 sequence is 14 residues long. Germline V gene sequence: CDR1 SEHNR, CDR2 FQNEAQ (reference sequence). The ends were cut back, 1 base at V and 2 bases at J, with 9 bases in the middle. CDR3 in amino acids: CASSLDPAAYEQYF. CDR3 nucleotide sequence: TGTGCCAGCAGCTTAGATCCTGCTGCCTACGAGCAGTACTTC.

This chain connects TRBV10-2 to TRBJ2-3, with 7 bases that match TRBD2. CDR3 length: 15 amino acids. The germline V gene encodes CDR1 WSHSY and CDR2 SAAADI. V trimming: 2 bases; J trimming: 4 bases; junction bases outside the gene matches: 6. DNA of the CDR3: TGCGCCAGCAGTGAGGCGGGAGCGGTCGCAGATACGCAGTATTTT. Translated: CASSEAGAVADTQYF.

This chain uses TRBV29-1 with TRBJ1-2; D remains ambiguous. V lost 6 bases, J lost 4 bases, and 12 bases lay in between. CDR3 size: 12 residues. The germline V gene encodes CDR1 SQVTM and CDR2 ANQGSEA. DNA for the CDR3: TGCAGCGTGGCTGGGAAGCTCTATGGCTACACCTTC. It is translated as CSVAGKLYGYTF.

As concerns this clone: Additional DNA sequences in this sample encode the identical CDR3. The chain recombines TRBV28 with TRBJ1-1; D perhaps matches TRBD1 (6 bases). The ends were cut back, 1 base at V and 2 bases at J, with 8 bases in the middle. Germline-derived CDR1 and CDR2 are MDHEN and SYDVKM. The CDR3 has 14 residues. The CDR3 nucleotides are TGTGCCAGCAGTTTATTGGGGGGCAACACTGAAGCTTTCTTT. It specifies CASSLLGGNTEAFF.

V gene TRBV2 combines with J gene TRBJ1-5, with D perhaps matching TRBD1 (5 bases). Germline V gene sequence: CDR1 SNHLY, CDR2 FYNNEI. This CDR3 has 13 residues. V was cut by 8 bases and J by 4 bases, with 12 bases left in between. This CDR3 is CASAGEGNQPQHF. The CDR3 DNA reads as TGTGCCAGCGCTGGGGAGGGGAATCAGCCCCAGCATTTT.

The chain recombines TRBV27 with TRBJ1-1; TRBD1 matches 11 bases. The J segment lost 1 base and the V segment lost 6 bases, leaving 4 bases of the junction unmatched. This CDR3 contains 15 residues. Germline values: CDR1 MNHEY, CDR2 SMNVEV (reference sequence). The CDR3 DNA sequence: TGTGCCAGCAGCGCGGACAGGGGGCCGAACACTGAAGCTTTCTTT. Translated, it gives CASSADRGPNTEAFF.

The chain carries TRBV30 and TRBJ2-5; 10 bases align to TRBD2. CDR3 size: 15 residues. The junction had 8 bases not matched to a gene; V was cut back by 5 bases and J by 2 bases. Germline-derived CDR1 and CDR2 are GTSNPN and SVGIG (reference sequence). CDR3 coding DNA: TGTGCCTGGGGCCTACTAGCGGGAAGACAAGAGACCCAGTACTTC. Translation: CAWGLLAGRQETQYF.

V gene TRBV10-3 combines with J gene TRBJ1-1; D uncertain. V was cut by 0 bases and J by 2 bases, with 10 bases left in between. The length of the CDR3 is 15 residues. Germline V lookup: CDR1 ENHRY, CDR2 SYGVKD. In nucleotides, the CDR3 is TGTGCCATCAGTGAGTCGGAGATCAAAAACACTGAAGCTTTCTTT. It specifies CAISESEIKNTEAFF.

The V call is TRBV5-4, the J call TRBJ2-1; the match to TRBD2 covers 8 bases. This CDR3 comprises 14 residues. Germline V gives CDR1 SGHNT, CDR2 YYREEE (reference sequence). Trimming took 4 bases from V and 7 from J; bases not matched to a gene: 7. The CDR3 is CASSREGPINEQFF. As DNA, the CDR3 is TGTGCCAGCAGCCGGGAGGGCCCGATAAATGAGCAGTTCTTC.

The rearrangement joins TRBV20-1 to TRBJ1-1; D gene ambiguous. The V end lost 3 bases, the J end lost 4 bases, and 9 bases lay between the germline ends. The germline V gene has CDR1 DFQATT and CDR2 SNEGSKA (reference sequence). The CDR3 length is 12 residues. CDR3 protein: CSASGPGTEAFF. The CDR3 bases are TGCAGTGCTAGTGGGCCGGGCACTGAAGCTTTCTTT.

This chain connects TRBV19 to TRBJ1-1, with D perhaps TRBD1 (6 bases). The length of the CDR3 is 15 residues. From germline, CDR1 is LNHDA and CDR2 SQIVND (reference sequence). The ends were cut back, 5 bases at V and 0 bases at J, with 13 bases in the middle. CDR3 in DNA: TGTGCCAGTAGTCTCTGGACAGCAGTGAACACTGAAGCTTTCTTT. It codes for CASSLWTAVNTEAFF.